This TCR beta chain appears in the sequencing data of a study of Graves' ophthalmopathy and Graves' hyperthyroidism. The sample holds a few counts of this clonotype. Its antigen is still unknown. RNA transcripts were the template, and TCR beta CDR3 regions were amplified from them. RT-PCR in the first round used HTBI primers; a second-round multiplex PCR followed. TCRdb reanalysed the multiplex PCR reads using MiXCR and keeps one entry per CDR3 protein. The table records 680,000 or so distinct CDR3 sequences, 22% of them present only once. Study-wide findings and caveats: The study's model predicted ophthalmopathy progression at 70.59% sensitivity and 72.22% specificity.

Ages of hyperthyroidism patients ran from 18 to 65, and their diagnoses were new, under 2 months' duration. Patients with other autoimmune diseases, uncontrolled infections, pregnancy or lactation were excluded. Sequencing was done on a sample of peripheral blood. The receptor comes from a woman aged 18 to 35 with stable Graves' hyperthyroidism. Some clones in this sample may be carry-over from other donors' samples.

CDR3 DNA: TGTGCCACCAGTGATTCGGTATCAACAAACTACTACACCGGGGAGCTGTTTTTT. Encoded protein: CATSDSVSTNYYTGELFF. This sequence joins TRBV24-1 and TRBJ2-2; no reliable D call. Germline V lookup: CDR1 KGHDR, CDR2 SFDVKD. V lost 2 bases and J lost 3, with 18 bases in between. The CDR3 has 18 amino acids.